This T cell receptor beta chain was observed in a study of blood T cell repertoires in COVID-19. About the study: PBMCs, B-cell-depleted T cells, or T cells were the source of the cDNA or gDNA that made up the material.

The germline V gene encodes CDR1 LNHDA and CDR2 SQIVND (reference sequence). After removal of 3 bases from V and 6 bases from J, the junction contained 6 bases not matched to a gene. The CDR3 sequence is 15 residues long. Repertoires were generated with immunoSEQ multiplex PCR, while TCRdb's copy carries only in-frame clones and drops some. The sample lists about 240,000 clones, more than 75% occurring once. This clonotype was obtained from a woman in her 70s with active or convalescent COVID-19. Sequencing input: peripheral blood. The chain has TRBV19 and TRBJ1-5, with 9 bases lining up with TRBD1. CDR3 DNA: TGTGCCAGTAGTATCCGACAGGGGGTGAGTCAGCCCCAGCATTTT. Encoded protein: CASSIRQGVSQPQHF.